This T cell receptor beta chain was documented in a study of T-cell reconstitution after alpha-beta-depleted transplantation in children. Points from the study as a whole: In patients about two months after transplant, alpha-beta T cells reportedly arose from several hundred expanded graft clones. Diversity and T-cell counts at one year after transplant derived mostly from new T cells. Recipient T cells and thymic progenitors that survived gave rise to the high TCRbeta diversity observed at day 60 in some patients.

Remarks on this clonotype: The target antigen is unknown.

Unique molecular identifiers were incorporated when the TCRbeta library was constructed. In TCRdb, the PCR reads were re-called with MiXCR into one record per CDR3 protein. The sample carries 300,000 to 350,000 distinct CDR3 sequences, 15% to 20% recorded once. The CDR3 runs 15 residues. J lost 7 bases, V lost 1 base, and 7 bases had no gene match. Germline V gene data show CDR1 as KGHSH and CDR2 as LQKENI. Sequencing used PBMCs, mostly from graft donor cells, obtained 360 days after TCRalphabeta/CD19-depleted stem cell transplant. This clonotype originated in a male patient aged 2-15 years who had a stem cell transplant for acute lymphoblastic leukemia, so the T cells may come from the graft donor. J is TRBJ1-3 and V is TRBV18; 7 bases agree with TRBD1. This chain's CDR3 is CASSPLGTAYNTIYF. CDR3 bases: TGTGCCAGCTCACCACTAGGGACAGCCTATAACACCATATATTTT.